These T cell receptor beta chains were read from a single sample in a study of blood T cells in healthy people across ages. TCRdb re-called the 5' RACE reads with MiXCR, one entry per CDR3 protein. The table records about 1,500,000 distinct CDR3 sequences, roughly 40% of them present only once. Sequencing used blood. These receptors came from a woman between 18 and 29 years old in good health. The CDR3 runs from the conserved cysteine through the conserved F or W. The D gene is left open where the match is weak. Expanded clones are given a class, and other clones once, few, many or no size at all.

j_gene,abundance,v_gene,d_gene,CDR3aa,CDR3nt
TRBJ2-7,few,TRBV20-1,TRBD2,CSANPTSGSPLEQYF,TGCAGTGCTAATCCGACTAGCGGGAGTCCTCTCGAGCAGTACTTC
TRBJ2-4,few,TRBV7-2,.,CASSFQGPGAKNIQYF,TGTGCCAGCAGCTTCCAGGGACCGGGAGCCAAAAACATTCAGTACTTC
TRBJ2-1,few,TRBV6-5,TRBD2,CASTSSGNSYNEQFF,TGTGCCAGCACCTCGAGCGGGAACTCCTACAATGAGCAGTTCTTC
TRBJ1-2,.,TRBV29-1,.,CSVESGLNYGYTF,TGCAGCGTAGAATCTGGACTCAACTATGGCTACACCTTC
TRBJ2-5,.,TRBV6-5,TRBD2,CASSPSSGAPQETQYF,TGTGCCAGCAGCCCCTCTAGCGGGGCCCCCCAAGAGACCCAGTACTTC
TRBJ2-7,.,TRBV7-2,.,CASRELGGPYEQYF,TGTGCCAGCAGGGAATTGGGGGGCCCCTACGAGCAGTACTTC
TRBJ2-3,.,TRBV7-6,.,CASSPDPGWADTHYF,TGTGCCAGCAGCCCAGACCCGGGTTGGGCAGATACGCATTATTTT
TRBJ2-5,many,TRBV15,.,CATSRDAGPYNEQYF,TGTGCCACCAGCAGAGATGCAGGGCCATACAATGAGCAGTACTTC
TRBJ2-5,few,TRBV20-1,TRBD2,CSARGTSGMEETQYF,TGCAGTGCTAGAGGGACTAGCGGGATGGAGGAGACCCAGTACTTC
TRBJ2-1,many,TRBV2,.,CASFPGQSYNEQFF,TGTGCCAGCTTCCCGGGACAATCCTACAATGAGCAGTTCTTC
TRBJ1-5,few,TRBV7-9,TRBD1,CASSLSGGAEPQHF,TGTGCCAGCAGCTTATCAGGGGGCGCGGAGCCCCAGCATTTT
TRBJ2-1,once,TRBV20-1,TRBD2,CSARALADNERFF,TGCAGTGCTAGGGCCCTAGCGGACAATGAGCGGTTCTTC
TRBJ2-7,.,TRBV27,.,CASSFRDTRRTYEQYF,TGTGCCAGCAGTTTTCGGGATACCCGGCGTACCTACGAGCAGTACTTC
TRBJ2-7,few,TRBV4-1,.,CASSQGEAYSYEQYF,TGCGCCAGCAGCCAAGGGGAAGCCTACTCCTACGAGCAGTACTTC
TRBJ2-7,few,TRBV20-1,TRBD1,CSARDRGRGHEQYF,TGCAGTGCTCGGGACAGGGGGCGAGGACACGAGCAGTACTTC
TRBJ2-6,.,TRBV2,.,CASSAVRRLGSGANVLTF,TGTGCCAGCAGTGCAGTGAGGAGGCTAGGCTCTGGGGCCAACGTCCTGACTTTC
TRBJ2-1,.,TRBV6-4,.,CASSSLRETQFF,TGTGCCAGTTCTTCCCTACGAGAGACCCAGTTCTTC
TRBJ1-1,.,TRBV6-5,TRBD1,CASRSGQEKNTEAFF,TGTGCCAGCAGATCCGGACAGGAAAAGAACACTGAAGCTTTCTTT
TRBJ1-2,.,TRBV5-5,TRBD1,CASSGDRERGYTF,TGTGCCAGCAGTGGGGACAGGGAGAGAGGCTACACCTTC
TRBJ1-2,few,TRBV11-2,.,CASSPSTPLAGGYTF,TGTGCCAGCAGCCCCTCCACCCCGTTGGCGGGAGGCTACACCTTC
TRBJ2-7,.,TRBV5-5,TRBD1,CASSLTRDRIWYEQYF,TGTGCCAGCAGCCTTACCAGGGACAGGATTTGGTACGAGCAGTACTTC
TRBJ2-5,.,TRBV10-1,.,CASSESGTRETQYF,TGCGCCAGCAGTGAGTCGGGGACCCGAGAGACCCAGTACTTC
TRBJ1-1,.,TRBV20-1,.,CSARQRTLNTEAFF,TGCAGTGCTAGACAGAGGACCCTTAACACTGAAGCTTTCTTT
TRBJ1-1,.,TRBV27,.,CASSLRIVNTEAFF,TGTGCCAGCAGTTTACGCATCGTGAACACTGAAGCTTTCTTT
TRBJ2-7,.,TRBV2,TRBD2,CASIPVGSSGYEQYF,TGTGCCAGCATTCCCGTTGGTTCTAGCGGCTACGAGCAGTACTTC
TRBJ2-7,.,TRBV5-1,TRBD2,CASSFSGGTYNEQYF,TGCGCCAGCAGCTTTAGCGGGGGGACCTACAATGAGCAGTACTTC
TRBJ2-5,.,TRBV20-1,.,CSARDWGGRETQYF,TGCAGTGCTAGAGATTGGGGGGGCAGAGAGACCCAGTACTTC
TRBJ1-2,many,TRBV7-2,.,CASSPDAGYGYTF,TGTGCCAGCAGCCCCGACGCTGGGTATGGCTACACCTTC
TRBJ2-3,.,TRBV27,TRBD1,CASSSRTGGTDTQYF,TGTGCCAGCAGTTCCCGGACAGGGGGCACAGATACGCAGTATTTT
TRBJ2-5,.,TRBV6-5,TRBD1,CASCRGPGSETQYF,TGTGCCAGCTGTAGGGGGCCTGGGTCGGAGACCCAGTACTTC
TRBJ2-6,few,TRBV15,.,CATRQGGSGANVLTF,TGTGCCACCAGACAGGGCGGCTCTGGGGCCAACGTCCTGACTTTC
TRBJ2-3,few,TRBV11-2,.,CASSLDPGTQYF,TGTGCCAGCAGCTTAGATCCAGGGACGCAGTATTTT
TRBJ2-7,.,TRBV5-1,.,CASSSGGTLAQSSYEQYF,TGCGCCAGCAGCTCCGGGGGTACTCTAGCTCAGAGCTCCTACGAGCAGTACTTC
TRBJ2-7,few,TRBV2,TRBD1,CASSPDRGGVANEQYF,TGTGCCAGCAGTCCGGACAGGGGAGGTGTAGCGAACGAGCAGTACTTC
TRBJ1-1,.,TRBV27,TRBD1,CASSSVGQNTEAFF,TGTGCCAGCAGTTCAGTGGGACAGAACACCGAAGCTTTCTTT
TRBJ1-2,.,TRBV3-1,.,CASSQAGGRGYGYTF,TGTGCCAGCAGCCAAGCCGGGGGGCGCGGCTATGGCTACACCTTC
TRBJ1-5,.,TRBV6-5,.,CASSTPDRKEHF,TGTGCCAGCAGTACTCCGGACAGAAAGGAGCATTTT